This T cell receptor beta chain derives from a study of identical twins. This clonotype was picked up many times. As yet, its antigen is unknown. One entry per CDR3 protein results from TCRdb running MiXCR on the 5' RACE reads. The repertoire holds about 690,000 distinct CDR3 sequences, with 5.5% to 7.5% as singletons. The CDR3 loop spans 13 amino acids. Trimming took 5 bases from V and 8 from J, leaving 15 bases between them. CDR1 DFQATT and CDR2 SNEGSKA come from the germline V gene (reference sequence). Study-level results: Compared with unrelated sharing, twin-shared out-of-frame alpha sequences had more low-probability sequences. Zero-insertion analyses could be partly confounded by invariant MAIT and iNKT cells.

The sequenced sample was naive T cells sorted from blood. The chain has TRBV20-1 and TRBJ1-4; no clear D gene. The sequence came from a man aged 18 to 30 in good health. This CDR3 is CSASAPVPEKLFF. As DNA, the CDR3 is TGCAGTGCTTCCGCGCCCGTTCCCGAAAAACTGTTTTTT.